What follows are 16 T cell receptor beta chains derived from one specimen sequenced in a study of tumor and adjacent non-tumor tissue in lung cancer. The template was RNA from unsorted bulk tissue. This non-tumor lung sample came from over 3 cm beyond the tumor edge. The library came from three nested PCR rounds adapted from ARM-PCR protocols. Each CDR3 protein gets one entry after TCRdb re-called the multiplex PCR reads with MiXCR. The sample consists of 40,000 to 55,000 distinct CDR3 sequences, 74% of them appearing once. Sequencing input: distant non-tumor lung tissue. The source is a woman aged 55-69 years with non-small cell lung cancer.

Details on this clonotype: Sequence at one end of the junction differs from germline and may be a read error. The V and J genes are TRBV6-6 and TRBJ1-6; D gene uncertain. The CDR3 is made up of 17 amino acids. CDR1 is MNHNY and CDR2 is SVGAGI in the germline V gene (reference sequence). CDR3 DNA: TGTGTCAGCAGTTTTGATGAAGAGAGCTCCTTTAATTCACCCCTTCACTTT. The encoded protein is CVSSFDEESSFNSPLHF.

The V call is TRBV12-3 or TRBV12-4, the J call TRBJ2-4, with 7 bases identical to TRBD1. The CDR3 is 16 residues long. Unmatched junction bases numbered 10, after V lost 8 bases and J lost 0 bases. The DNA of the CDR3 is TGTGCCAGCTGTCGACAGGGCACATTAGCCAAAAACATTCAGTACTTC. Encoded protein: CASCRQGTLAKNIQYF.

A word on this clonotype: This could be a read error, since a much larger clone is one nucleotide away. The rearrangement joins TRBV27 to TRBJ2-3, with D hard to call. In germline, CDR1 is MNHEY, CDR2 SMNVEV (reference sequence). The CDR3 has 14 amino acids. The germline V and J ends were trimmed by 10 bases and 0 bases, with 14 bases remaining between them. CDR3 DNA sequence: TGTGCCACCCAACGGGCCGACAGCACAGATACGCAGTATTTT. Encoded protein: CATQRADSTDTQYF.

A remark on this clonotype: Its ends do not fully match the called genes, so a read error is possible. V is TRBV4-3 and J is TRBJ1-3; 9 positions agree with TRBD1. Germline lookup yields CDR1 LGHNA and CDR2 YSLEER. CDR3 length: 17 residues. CDR3 DNA sequence: TGCACCAGCAGCCAGACCGTACAGGGGGCGTTGGGAAGCACCATATATTTT. It encodes CTSSQTVQGALGSTIYF.

This clonotype came up once. The junction departs from germline at one end; a sequencing error may be responsible. The chain joins TRBV20-1 to TRBJ2-7; tentatively, D is TRBD2 (6 bases). The CDR3 runs to 15 residues. From germline, CDR1 is DFQATT and CDR2 SNEGSKA (reference sequence). The CDR3 sequence is CSARGGILPSYDQYF. CDR3 nucleotides: TGCAGTGCTAGAGGCGGGATCCTTCCTAGTTACGATCAGTACTTC.

Remarks on this clonotype: The junction and the germline gene differ at one end; a read error may be behind it. The chain couples TRBV29-1 to TRBJ2-5, with no clear D. Germline values: CDR1 SQVTM, CDR2 ANQGSEA. CDR3 length: 12 residues. The CDR3 bases are TGCAACGTTGCGATATGTGGTGAGACGCAGTACTTC. It is translated as CNVAICGETQYF.

A single count supports this clonotype. Compared with germline, one end of the junction differs, possibly owing to a read error. The chain employs TRBV6-5 and TRBJ2-5; 10 positions match TRBD1. CDR1 is MNHEY, CDR2 SVGAGI, per germline. This CDR3 spans 14 amino acids. CDR3 loop: CTSSRTGGQKTQHF. CDR3 nucleotide sequence: TGTACCAGCAGCCGGACAGGGGGTCAAAAGACCCAGCACTTC.

As to this clonotype: Since a much larger clone is just one base distant, this may be a read error. The genes are TRBV30 and TRBJ2-3; D tentatively reads TRBD1 or TRBD2 (5 bases each). The CDR3 consists of 13 residues. CDR1 is GTSNPN, CDR2 SVGIG, per germline (reference sequence). DNA of the CDR3: TGTGCCTGGGCAGGGCCTAGCATAGATACGCAGTATTTT. As protein: CAWAGPSIDTQYF.

The V call is TRBV11-2, the J call TRBJ2-7; D gene uncertain. CDR1 is SGHAT and CDR2 is FQNNGV in the germline V gene. Trimming removed 1 base from V and 8 bases from J, with 18 bases in between. CDR3 length equals 15 residues. CDR3 sequence: CASSLALISFAKQYF. The CDR3 nucleotides are TGTGCCAGCAGCTTAGCTCTGATCTCTTTCGCCAAGCAGTACTTC.

A remark on this clonotype: A much larger clone differs from this one at a single base, so this may be a read error. The chain joins TRBV20-1 to TRBJ1-1; D is undetermined. The CDR3 consists of 13 residues. Germline V gene lookup returns CDR1 DFQATT and CDR2 SNEGSKA (reference sequence). V was cut by 5 bases and J by 1 base, with 11 bases left in between. The DNA of the CDR3 is TGCAGTGCTTCGAAGCTCAGGAACACTGAAGCTTTCTTT. Translating gives CSASKLRNTEAFF.

The chain employs TRBV6-6 and TRBJ2-7; 8 nucleotides align to TRBD1. Trimming cost V 7 bases and J 6 bases; bases outside gene matches: 14. The CDR3 contains 15 residues. Germline V gene data show CDR1 as MNHNY and CDR2 as SVGAGI (reference sequence). The CDR3, as DNA: TGTGCCAGCATCAATTCCAGGACAGGGACCTGCGAGCAGTACTTC. Its translation: CASINSRTGTCEQYF.

Regarding this clonotype: The junction departs from germline at one end; a sequencing error may be responsible. The rearrangement links TRBV4-1 to TRBJ1-5, with a possible D match to TRBD1 (5 bases). The CDR3 sequence is 13 residues long. Germline CDR1 and CDR2: MGHRA and YSYEKL. The CDR3 bases are TGCGTCAGCAGCCGGGATCAGGGTCAGCCCCAGCATTTT. Protein: CVSSRDQGQPQHF.

This clonotype appeared a few times. The chain is built from TRBV29-1 and TRBJ1-5; D ambiguous. This CDR3 is 13 amino acids long. Germline lookup yields CDR1 SQVTM and CDR2 ANQGSEA. Trimming took off 6 bases at V and 7 bases at J, with 16 bases between the two ends. CDR3 DNA: TGCAGCGTGGAACTTGGGGTCGGACAGCCCCAGCATTTT. Its translation is CSVELGVGQPQHF.

As regards this clonotype: The CDR3 end shows no conserved phenylalanine or tryptophan, and so a read error is likely. Because the CDR3's place on the DNA is in doubt, the DNA is left out and the CDR3 is given as listed by TCRdb. The rearrangement uses TRBV29-1 and TRBJ2-7. Termini included, the CDR3 measures 13 amino acids. Germline V lookup: CDR1 SQVTM, CDR2 ANQGSEA. CDR3 sequence: CSVEEGIDGEQYS.

With respect to this clonotype: A junction boundary mismatches the germline segment, possibly from a read error. The chain joins TRBV7-8 to TRBJ2-5; the D is unclear. From germline, CDR1 is SGHVS and CDR2 FQNEAQ. This CDR3 is built from 15 residues. The CDR3 coding sequence is TGTGCCAGCAGTTTAGCTGCGCGGACCCAAGAGACCCAGTACTTC. Translating it yields CASSLAARTQETQYF.

To note about this clonotype: One end of the junction does not line up with germline, which may come from a read error. The rearrangement joins TRBV11-3 to TRBJ1-1, with D unclear. The CDR3 extends over 13 amino acids. Germline lookup yields CDR1 SGHNT and CDR2 YENEEA. CDR3: CTSRSDDNSEAFF. DNA of the CDR3: TGTACCAGCAGGTCGGACGATAACTCTGAAGCTTTCTTT.